The entry below gives a single T cell receptor beta chain sequence along with its context. This sample was taken from a study of T cells in Graves' hyperthyroidism and ophthalmopathy. Amplified TCR beta CDR3 regions derived from RNA transcripts. Researchers ran a first-round RT-PCR on the TCR CDR3 using the HTBI primer set. TCRdb recomputed calls from the multiplex PCR reads with MiXCR, one row per CDR3 protein. The data hold 350,000 to 450,000 distinct CDR3 sequences, with around 15% observed a single time. The TCR originated in a man aged 50 to 60 with Graves' ophthalmopathy. The sample was blood.

The CDR3 bases are TGTGCCAGCTCCTGGGGCAGCGAAAATTCACCCCTCCACTTT. It encodes CASSWGSENSPLHF. The chain couples TRBV6-1 to TRBJ1-6; D possibly corresponds to TRBD1 (5 bases). CDR1 MNHNS and CDR2 SASEGT come from the germline V gene. This CDR3 region has 14 residues. The V end lost 8 bases, the J end lost 7 bases, and 15 bases lay between the germline ends.